These T cell receptor beta chains were read from a single sample in a study of blood T cell repertoires in COVID-19. Libraries were prepared by immunoSEQ multiplex PCR; TCRdb keeps only in-frame clonotypes and omits some of them. Of approximately 100,000 clones in the sample, 80% to 90% were seen once. The sequencing input was peripheral blood. These receptors were collected from a woman aged 25 to 39 with acute or convalescent COVID-19. Both conserved end residues are part of each CDR3. A D gene is named only where the DNA matches it firmly. Expanded clones get a size class; other rows say once, few or many, or leave the size out.

CASSTGGNIQYF | TGTGCCAGTAGCACAGGTGGAAACATTCAGTACTTC | 12 | NA | TRBV19 | NA | TRBJ2-4
CASSLDSLITDTQYF | TGTGCCAGCAGCTTAGACAGCCTCATCACAGATACGCAGTATTTT | 15 | NA | TRBV7-9 | NA | TRBJ2-3
CASSVGGRVDTGELFF | TGTGCCAGCAGCGTAGGCGGCAGGGTTGACACCGGGGAGCTGTTTTTT | 16 | NA | TRBV9 | NA | TRBJ2-2
CASSVRRHSDTGELFF | TGTGCCAGCAGCGTAAGGCGGCATTCGGACACCGGGGAGCTGTTTTTT | 16 | NA | TRBV9 | NA | TRBJ2-2
CASSLPPPQGNQPQHF | TGTGCCAGCAGCTTGCCCCCGCCTCAGGGAAATCAGCCCCAGCATTTT | 16 | NA | TRBV5-6 | NA | TRBJ1-5
CASSQGSLNTEAFF | TGTGCCAGCAGTCAGGGCAGTCTGAACACTGAAGCTTTCTTT | 14 | NA | TRBV28 | few | TRBJ1-1
CASMAAGGRDTQYF | TGTGCCAGTATGGCGGCGGGGGGGCGAGATACGCAGTATTTT | 14 | TRBD2 | TRBV19 | NA | TRBJ2-3
CASSFYRDSSYEQYF | TGTGCCAGCAGCTTCTACCGGGACAGCTCCTACGAGCAGTACTTC | 15 | TRBD1 | TRBV7-9 | NA | TRBJ2-7
CASSLSGHTDTQYF | TGTGCCAGCAGCTTGAGCGGGCACACAGATACGCAGTATTTT | 14 | NA | TRBV7-3 | NA | TRBJ2-3
CASSRVPYNEQFF | TGTGCCAGCAGTCGGGTTCCCTACAATGAGCAGTTCTTC | 13 | NA | TRBV28 | NA | TRBJ2-1
CASSLQVADTGELFF | TGTGCCAGCTCACTACAGGTGGCGGACACCGGGGAGCTGTTTTTT | 15 | NA | TRBV18 | NA | TRBJ2-2
CSVKQGFTEAFF | TGCAGCGTTAAACAGGGGTTCACTGAAGCTTTCTTT | 12 | TRBD1 | TRBV29-1 | NA | TRBJ1-1
CASSLFASGSSTDTQYF | TGTGCCAGCAGTTTATTTGCTAGCGGGTCCAGCACAGATACGCAGTATTTT | 17 | TRBD2 | TRBV27 | NA | TRBJ2-3
CASSSSGTANEKLFF | TGCGCCAGCAGCTCCTCCGGGACAGCAAATGAAAAACTGTTTTTT | 15 | TRBD1 | TRBV5-1 | NA | TRBJ1-4
CASSTLDSPYEQYF | TGTGCCAGCAGCACCCTCGACAGCCCCTACGAGCAGTACTTC | 14 | NA | TRBV4-2 | NA | TRBJ2-7
CASSPLANEQFF | TGTGCCAGCAGTCCCTTGGCTAATGAGCAGTTCTTC | 12 | NA | TRBV6-5 | NA | TRBJ2-1
CASSQPLRTGNTEAFF | TGCGCCAGCAGCCAACCCCTTCGGACAGGGAACACTGAAGCTTTCTTT | 16 | TRBD1 | TRBV4-1 | NA | TRBJ1-1
CASSSPGTGVTGNTIYF | TGTGCCAGCAGTTCCCCCGGGACAGGGGTCACTGGAAACACCATATATTTT | 17 | TRBD1 | TRBV28 | NA | TRBJ1-3
CAPDSGTQYF | TGCGCCCCAGACTCGGGGACCCAGTACTTC | 10 | NA | TRBV5-1 | NA | TRBJ2-5
CSASRQQATNEKLFF | TGCAGTGCTAGTAGACAGCAAGCAACTAATGAAAAACTGTTTTTT | 15 | NA | TRBV20-1 | NA | TRBJ1-4
CASSLGSGGAVGEKLFF | TGTGCCAGCAGCTTAGGGTCAGGAGGGGCTGTCGGTGAAAAACTGTTTTTT | 17 | NA | TRBV7-9 | NA | TRBJ1-4
CASSLARSSGGYNEQFF | TGTGCCAGCAGCTTGGCCAGGTCTAGCGGGGGGTACAATGAGCAGTTCTTC | 17 | TRBD2 | TRBV5-6 | NA | TRBJ2-1
CASSVAGTSADTQYF | TGTGCCAGCAGCGTAGCCGGGACTAGCGCAGATACGCAGTATTTT | 15 | TRBD2 | TRBV9 | NA | TRBJ2-3
CASSLGQGFYEQYF | TGTGCCAGCAGCTTAGGTCAGGGGTTCTACGAGCAGTACTTC | 14 | NA | TRBV11-2 | NA | TRBJ2-7
CASSLMAVDEQFF | TGTGCCAGCAGCTTAATGGCAGTGGATGAGCAGTTCTTC | 13 | NA | TRBV7-3 | NA | TRBJ2-1
CASSTRTTNEKLFF | TGTGCCAGCAGCACCAGAACAACTAATGAAAAACTGTTTTTT | 14 | NA | TRBV2 | NA | TRBJ1-4
CASSQKEGQGNQPQHF | TGTGCCAGCAGCCAGAAGGAGGGACAGGGTAATCAGCCCCAGCATTTT | 16 | TRBD1 | TRBV7-8 | NA | TRBJ1-5
CATSRDGQSGEKLFF | TGTGCCACCAGCAGAGACGGCCAAAGCGGAGAAAAACTGTTTTTT | 15 | NA | TRBV15 | once | TRBJ1-4
CASSQHGQGADEQYF | TGCGCCAGCAGCCAACACGGACAGGGGGCGGATGAGCAGTACTTC | 15 | TRBD1 | TRBV4-1 | NA | TRBJ2-7
CATSEEAAFTGELFF | TGTGCCACCAGTGAAGAGGCCGCTTTTACCGGGGAGCTGTTTTTT | 15 | NA | TRBV24-1 | medium-sized | TRBJ2-2
CASSAGSGELFF | TGTGCCAGCAGCGCGGGCTCCGGGGAGCTGTTTTTT | 12 | NA | TRBV28 | NA | TRBJ2-2
CASRDGGSGYTF | TGTGCCAGCCGGGATGGCGGTAGTGGCTACACCTTC | 12 | NA | TRBV2 | NA | TRBJ1-2
CASSDWQPYGYTF | TGTGCCAGCAGTGACTGGCAACCCTATGGCTACACCTTC | 13 | NA | TRBV2 | NA | TRBJ1-2
CASSLSGGSGAFF | TGTGCCAGCAGCTTGTCAGGGGGCTCGGGAGCTTTCTTT | 13 | TRBD1 | TRBV5-6 | few | TRBJ1-1
CATSRIQGRGYTF | TGTGCCACCAGCAGGATACAGGGTCGGGGCTACACCTTC | 13 | NA | TRBV15 | NA | TRBJ1-2
CASSVISGGSTGELFF | TGTGCCAGCAGTGTGATAAGCGGGGGGAGCACCGGGGAGCTGTTTTTT | 16 | TRBD2 | TRBV2 | NA | TRBJ2-2
CASSLQGADYGYTF | TGTGCCAGCAGCTTACAGGGTGCGGACTATGGCTACACCTTC | 14 | NA | TRBV7-9 | NA | TRBJ1-2
CASSQGDAIAGGTGELFF | TGTGCCAGCAGCCAAGGGGACGCGATAGCGGGGGGCACCGGGGAGCTGTTTTTT | 18 | TRBD2 | TRBV4-2 | NA | TRBJ2-2
CASSLGRSSYEQYF | TGTGCCAGCAGCTTGGGCCGTAGCTCCTACGAGCAGTACTTC | 14 | NA | TRBV5-6 | many | TRBJ2-7
CASRSFLQYF | TGTGCCAGCAGGTCCTTCCTGCAGTATTTT | 10 | NA | TRBV2 | NA | TRBJ2-3
CASSRGQQLQHF | TGTGCCAGCAGCCGCGGACAGCAACTCCAGCATTTT | 12 | NA | TRBV7-3 | NA | TRBJ1-5
CATTGQGNTEAFF | TGTGCCACCACCGGACAGGGGAACACTGAAGCTTTCTTT | 13 | TRBD1 | TRBV15 | NA | TRBJ1-1